The sequence of this TCR beta chain was determined in a study of T cell responses to AZD1222 COVID-19 vaccine. Study details: Both about-4-week and about-12-week second-dose recipients were combined.

Profiling relied on immunoSEQ multiplex PCR, and the TCRdb table lists in-frame clones only, not all of them. The table includes over 110,000 clones, approximately 90% detected once. Overall study results and limits: When two AZD1222 doses had been given, Spike-specific TCR breadth and depth rose. Dominant CD4 TCR responses targeted spike regions 160-218 and 743-854.

Trimming pared 4 bases from V and 0 bases from J, leaving 16 bases between. Germline V lookup: CDR1 SEHNR, CDR2 FQNEAQ (reference sequence). This CDR3 comprises 17 residues. Remarks on this clone: Its target is unknown.

Sequenced material: peripheral blood, taken on day 0 of AZD1222 vaccination. This TCR was recovered from an adult in good health. J is TRBJ2-1 and V is TRBV7-9; weak D call: TRBD1 (5 bases). In DNA form, the CDR3 reads TGTGCCAGCAGCTCCCTTTGGACACCCAGCTCCTACAATGAGCAGTTCTTC. Protein product: CASSSLWTPSSYNEQFF.